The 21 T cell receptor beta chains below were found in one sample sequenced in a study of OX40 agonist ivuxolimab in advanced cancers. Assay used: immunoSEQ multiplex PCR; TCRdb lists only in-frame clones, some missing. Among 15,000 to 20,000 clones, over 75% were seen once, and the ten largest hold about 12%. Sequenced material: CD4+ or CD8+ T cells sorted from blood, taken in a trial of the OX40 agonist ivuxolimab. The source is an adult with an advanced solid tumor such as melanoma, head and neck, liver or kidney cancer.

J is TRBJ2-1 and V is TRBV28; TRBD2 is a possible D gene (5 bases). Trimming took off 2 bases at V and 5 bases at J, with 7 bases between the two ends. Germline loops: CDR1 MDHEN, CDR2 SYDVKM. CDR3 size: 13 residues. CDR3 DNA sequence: TGTGCCAGCAGTTTAGACGGGGACAATGAGCAGTTCTTC. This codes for CASSLDGDNEQFF.

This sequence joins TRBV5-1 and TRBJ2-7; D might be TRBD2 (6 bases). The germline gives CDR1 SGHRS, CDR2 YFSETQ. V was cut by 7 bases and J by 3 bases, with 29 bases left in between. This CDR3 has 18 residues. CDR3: CASRPEEGTTIGIYEQYF. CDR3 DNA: TGCGCCAGCCGACCCGAGGAGGGAACCACCATCGGGATCTACGAGCAGTACTTC.

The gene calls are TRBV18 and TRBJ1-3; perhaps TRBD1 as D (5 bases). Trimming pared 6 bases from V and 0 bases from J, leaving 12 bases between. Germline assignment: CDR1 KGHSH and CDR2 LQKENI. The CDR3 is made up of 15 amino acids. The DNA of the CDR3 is TGTGCCAGCTCTCCGGGGCAGTTCTCTGGAAACACCATATATTTT. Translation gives CASSPGQFSGNTIYF.

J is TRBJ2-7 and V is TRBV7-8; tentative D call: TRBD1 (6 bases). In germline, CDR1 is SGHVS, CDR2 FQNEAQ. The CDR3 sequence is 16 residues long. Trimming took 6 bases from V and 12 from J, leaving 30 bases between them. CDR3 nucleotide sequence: TGTGCCAGCAGGCCAATGTTAACAGGGCCCTCCGACCCTTTGTACTTC. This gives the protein CASRPMLTGPSDPLYF.

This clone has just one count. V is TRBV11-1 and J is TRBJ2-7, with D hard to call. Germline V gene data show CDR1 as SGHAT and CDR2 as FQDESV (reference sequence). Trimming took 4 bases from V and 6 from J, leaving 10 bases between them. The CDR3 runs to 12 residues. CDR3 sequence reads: CASSSMNFEQYF. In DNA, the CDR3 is TGTGCCAGCAGCTCAATGAATTTCGAGCAGTACTTC.

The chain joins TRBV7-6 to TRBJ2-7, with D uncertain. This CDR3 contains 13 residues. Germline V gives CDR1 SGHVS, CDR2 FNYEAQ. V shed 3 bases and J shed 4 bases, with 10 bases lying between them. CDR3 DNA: TGTGCCAGCAGCTTTTCCAGAACTTACGAGCAGTACTTC. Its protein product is CASSFSRTYEQYF.

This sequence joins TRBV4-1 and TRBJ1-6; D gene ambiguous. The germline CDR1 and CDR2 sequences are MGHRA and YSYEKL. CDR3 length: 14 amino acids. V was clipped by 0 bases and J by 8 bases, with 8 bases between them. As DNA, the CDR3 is TGCGCCAGCAGCCAAGAAGGCGGGTATTCACCCCTCCACTTT. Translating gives CASSQEGGYSPLHF.

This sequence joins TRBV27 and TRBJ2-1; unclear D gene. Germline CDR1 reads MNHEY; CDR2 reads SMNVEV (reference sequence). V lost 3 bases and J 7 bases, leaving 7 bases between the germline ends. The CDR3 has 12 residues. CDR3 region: CASSLGWNEQFF. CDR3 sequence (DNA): TGTGCCAGCAGTTTGGGGTGGAATGAGCAGTTCTTC.

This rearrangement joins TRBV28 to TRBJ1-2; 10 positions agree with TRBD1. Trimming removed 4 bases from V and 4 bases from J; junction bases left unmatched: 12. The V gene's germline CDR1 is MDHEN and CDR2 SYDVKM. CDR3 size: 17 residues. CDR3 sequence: CASSSLFGTGEGYGYTF. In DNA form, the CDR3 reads TGTGCCAGCAGTTCCCTTTTTGGGACAGGGGAAGGCTATGGCTACACCTTC.

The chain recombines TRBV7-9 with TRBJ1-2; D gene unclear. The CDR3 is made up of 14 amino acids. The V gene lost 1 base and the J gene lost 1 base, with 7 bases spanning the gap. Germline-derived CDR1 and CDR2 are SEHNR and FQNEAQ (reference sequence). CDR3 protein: CASSLGGLNYGYTF. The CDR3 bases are TGTGCCAGCAGCTTAGGTGGACTTAACTATGGCTACACCTTC.

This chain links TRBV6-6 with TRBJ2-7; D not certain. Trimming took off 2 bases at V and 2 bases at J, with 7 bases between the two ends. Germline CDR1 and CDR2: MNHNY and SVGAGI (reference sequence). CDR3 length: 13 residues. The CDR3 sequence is CASSYVGTYEQYF. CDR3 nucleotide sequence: TGTGCCAGCAGTTACGTCGGCACCTACGAGCAGTACTTC.

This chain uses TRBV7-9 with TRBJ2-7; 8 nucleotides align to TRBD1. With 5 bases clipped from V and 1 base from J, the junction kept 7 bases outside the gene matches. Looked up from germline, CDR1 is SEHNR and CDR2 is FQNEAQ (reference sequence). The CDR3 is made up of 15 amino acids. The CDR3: CASSVSQGVSYEQYF. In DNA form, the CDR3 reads TGTGCCAGCAGCGTCTCACAGGGGGTATCCTACGAGCAGTACTTC.

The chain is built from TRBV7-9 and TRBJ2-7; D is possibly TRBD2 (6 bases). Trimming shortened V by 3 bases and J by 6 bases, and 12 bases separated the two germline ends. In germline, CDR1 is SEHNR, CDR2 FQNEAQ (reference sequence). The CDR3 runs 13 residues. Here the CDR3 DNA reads TGTGCCAGCAGCTTCGCGGGGTCCGTCGAGCAGTACTTC. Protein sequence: CASSFAGSVEQYF.

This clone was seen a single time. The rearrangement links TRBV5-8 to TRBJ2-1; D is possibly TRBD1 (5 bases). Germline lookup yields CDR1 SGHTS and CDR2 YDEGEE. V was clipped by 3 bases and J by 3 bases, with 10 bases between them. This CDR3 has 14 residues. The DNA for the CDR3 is TGTGCCAGCAGCTCGGCAGGGTACTACAATGAGCAGTTCTTC. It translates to CASSSAGYYNEQFF.

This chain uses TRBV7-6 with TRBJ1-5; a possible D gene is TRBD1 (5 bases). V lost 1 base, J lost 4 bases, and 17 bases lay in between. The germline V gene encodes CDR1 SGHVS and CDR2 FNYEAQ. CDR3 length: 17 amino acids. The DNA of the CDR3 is TGTGCCAGCAGCTTAGTTGCAGGGACGGGATTAAATCAGCCCCAGCATTTT. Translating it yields CASSLVAGTGLNQPQHF.

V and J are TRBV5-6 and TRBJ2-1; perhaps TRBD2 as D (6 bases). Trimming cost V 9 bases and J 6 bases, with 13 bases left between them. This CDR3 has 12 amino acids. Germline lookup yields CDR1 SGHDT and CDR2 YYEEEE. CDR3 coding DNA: TGTGCCACCAGGGCGGGGTCCAATGAGCAGTTCTTC. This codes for CATRAGSNEQFF.

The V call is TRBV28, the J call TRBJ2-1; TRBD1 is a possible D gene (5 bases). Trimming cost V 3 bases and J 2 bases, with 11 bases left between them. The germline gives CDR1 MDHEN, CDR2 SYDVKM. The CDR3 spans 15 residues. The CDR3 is CASSFYRSTYNEQFF. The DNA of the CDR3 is TGTGCCAGCAGTTTTTACAGGTCCACCTACAATGAGCAGTTCTTC.

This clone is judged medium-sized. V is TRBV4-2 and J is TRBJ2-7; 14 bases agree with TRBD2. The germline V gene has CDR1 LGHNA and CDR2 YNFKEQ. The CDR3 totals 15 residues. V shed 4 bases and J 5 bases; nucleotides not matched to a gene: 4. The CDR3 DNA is TGTGCCAGCAGCCTATCGACTAGCGGGAGGGACGAGCAGTACTTC. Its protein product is CASSLSTSGRDEQYF.

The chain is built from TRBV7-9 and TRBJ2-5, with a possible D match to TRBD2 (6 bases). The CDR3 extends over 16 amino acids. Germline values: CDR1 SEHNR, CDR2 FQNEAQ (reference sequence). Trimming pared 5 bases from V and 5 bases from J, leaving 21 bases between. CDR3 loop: CASSPSGGILVETQYF. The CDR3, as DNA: TGTGCCAGCAGCCCGTCGGGCGGGATCCTGGTGGAGACCCAGTACTTC.

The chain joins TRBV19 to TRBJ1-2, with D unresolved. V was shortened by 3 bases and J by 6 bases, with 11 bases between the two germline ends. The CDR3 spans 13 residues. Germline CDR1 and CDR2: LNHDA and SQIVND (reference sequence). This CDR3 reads CASSIEFSDGYTF. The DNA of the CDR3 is TGTGCCAGTAGTATTGAGTTTTCGGATGGCTACACCTTC.

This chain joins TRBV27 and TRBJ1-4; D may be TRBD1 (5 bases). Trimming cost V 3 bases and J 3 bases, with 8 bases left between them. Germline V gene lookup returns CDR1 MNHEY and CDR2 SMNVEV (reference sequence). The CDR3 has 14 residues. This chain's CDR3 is CASSFRVPNEKLFF. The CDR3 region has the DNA TGTGCCAGCAGTTTCAGGGTACCTAATGAAAAACTGTTTTTT.